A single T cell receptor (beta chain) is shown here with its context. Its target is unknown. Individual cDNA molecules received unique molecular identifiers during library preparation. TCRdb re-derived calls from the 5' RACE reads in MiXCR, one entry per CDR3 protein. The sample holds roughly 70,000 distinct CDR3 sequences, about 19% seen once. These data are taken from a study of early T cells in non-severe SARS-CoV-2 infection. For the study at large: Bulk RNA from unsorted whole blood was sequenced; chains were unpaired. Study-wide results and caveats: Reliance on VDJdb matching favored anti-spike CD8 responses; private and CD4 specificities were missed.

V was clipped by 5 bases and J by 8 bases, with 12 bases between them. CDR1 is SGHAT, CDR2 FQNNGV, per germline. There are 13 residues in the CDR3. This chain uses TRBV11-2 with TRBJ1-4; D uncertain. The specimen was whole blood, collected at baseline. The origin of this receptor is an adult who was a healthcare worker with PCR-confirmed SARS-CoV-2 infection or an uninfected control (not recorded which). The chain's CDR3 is CASSLAHEEKLFF. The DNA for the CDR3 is TGTGCCAGCAGCCTTGCCCACGAGGAAAAACTGTTTTTT.